Each of the 12 T cell receptor beta chains below was sequenced from the same sample in a study of yellow fever vaccine responses in identical twins. TCRdb itself ran the RT-PCR reads through MiXCR, one entry per CDR3 protein. The sample comprises more than 30,000 distinct CDR3 sequences, more than 45% of which are singletons, and more than 3.5% rests with the top ten. Sample: T cells from blood (PBMCs), unsorted or a sorted subset (not recorded which), taken before or after yellow fever vaccination (not recorded which). The receptors here all came from a woman between 18 and 29 years old who received the yellow fever vaccine.

The V call is TRBV10-3, the J call TRBJ1-1; a weak D match, TRBD1 (5 bases). The CDR3 sequence is 13 residues long. The V gene lost 10 bases and the J gene lost 0 bases, with 12 bases spanning the gap. Germline assignment: CDR1 ENHRY and CDR2 SYGVKD. Here the CDR3 DNA reads TGTGCCACGAACAGGAACATGAACACTGAAGCTTTCTTT. Translated: CATNRNMNTEAFF.

This chain connects TRBV28 to TRBJ2-7; 8 positions match TRBD1. The V gene end was trimmed by 6 bases and the J gene end by 0 bases; junction bases not matched to a gene: 7. Germline lookup yields CDR1 MDHEN and CDR2 SYDVKM. The CDR3 spans 15 residues. The CDR3 DNA reads as TGTGCCAGCAGGCATAGGACAGGGAACTCCTACGAGCAGTACGTC. It yields the protein CASRHRTGNSYEQYV.

This clonotype was picked up a small number of times. This chain connects TRBV29-1 to TRBJ2-5; possibly TRBD1 for D (6 bases). The CDR3 runs to 15 residues. V lost 6 bases and J lost 5, with 22 bases in between. Germline lookup yields CDR1 SQVTM and CDR2 ANQGSEA. CDR3 sequence (DNA): TGCAGCGTAACCCCCTCGCAGGGGCTGGGGGAGACCCAGTACTTC. The encoded protein is CSVTPSQGLGETQYF.

The V gene is TRBV6-2 or TRBV6-3, the J gene TRBJ1-2, with a possible D match to TRBD1 (5 bases). The V gene's germline CDR1 is MNHEY and CDR2 SVGEGT. There are 17 residues in the CDR3. Trimming stripped 0 bases from V and 4 bases from J, with 18 bases between. The CDR3 sequence is CASSYSLSGTLTYGYTF. CDR3 nucleotides: TGTGCCAGCAGTTACTCGCTTTCCGGGACTCTTACCTATGGCTACACCTTC.

This clonotype was detected only a few times. This chain links TRBV7-6 with TRBJ2-3, with 13 bases matching TRBD2. The CDR3 totals 18 residues. The germline gives CDR1 SGHVS, CDR2 FNYEAQ. V trimming: 0 bases; J trimming: 4 bases; junction bases outside the gene matches: 7. The CDR3 spells CASSLAPGTSGGADTQYF. CDR3 bases: TGTGCCAGCAGCTTAGCGCCCGGTACTAGCGGGGGGGCAGATACGCAGTATTTT. The complete variable domain, with remaining parts taken from reference TRBV7-6 and TRBJ2-3, reads GAGVSQSPRYKVTKRGQDVALRCDPISGHVSLYWYRQALGQGPEFLTYFNYEAQQDKSGLPNDRFSAERPEGSISTLTIQRTEQRDSAMYRCASSLAPGTSGGADTQYFGPGTRLTVL.

The chain joins TRBV10-3 to TRBJ2-7; possible D gene TRBD1, 6 bases. CDR3 length equals 14 residues. V shed 2 bases and J shed 7 bases, with 15 bases lying between them. Germline V gene data show CDR1 as ENHRY and CDR2 as SYGVKD. The CDR3 coding sequence is TGTGCCATCAGTGAGATCACAGGGATAGGGGAGCAGTACTTC. Residues: CAISEITGIGEQYF.

This clonotype was recorded a few times. The chain employs TRBV2 and TRBJ2-1; D possibly matches TRBD1 or TRBD2 (5 bases each). V was clipped by 4 bases and J by 4 bases, with 14 bases between them. CDR3 length: 15 residues. Per the germline V gene, CDR1 is SNHLY and CDR2 is FYNNEI. As DNA, the CDR3 is TGTGCCAGCAGTGCGAGGCAGGGACCTTACAATGAGCAGTTCTTC. Translating it yields CASSARQGPYNEQFF. Based on the CDR3 plus reference TRBV2 and TRBJ2-1, the full variable domain is EPEVTQTPSHQVTQMGQEVILRCVPISNHLYFYWYRQILGQKVEFLVSFYNNEISEKSEIFDDQFSVERPDGSNFTLKIRSTKLEDSAMYFCASSARQGPYNEQFFGPGTRLTVL.

This chain uses TRBV5-4 with TRBJ2-5, with D maybe TRBD1 (5 bases). The CDR3 is made up of 14 amino acids. Germline V lookup: CDR1 SGHNT, CDR2 YYREEE (reference sequence). With 1 base removed from V and 1 base from J, the gap between germline ends came to 8 bases. The CDR3 protein is CASSLLGVQETQYF. CDR3 nucleotides: TGTGCCAGCAGCTTGTTAGGGGTCCAAGAGACCCAGTACTTC. Supplemented by reference TRBV5-4 and TRBJ2-5, the full variable domain reads ETGVTQSPTHLIKTRGQQVTLRCSSQSGHNTVSWYQQALGQGPQFIFQYYREEENGRGNFPPRFSGLQFPNYSSELNVNALELDDSALYLCASSLLGVQETQYFGPGTRLLVL.

In DNA form, the CDR3 reads TGCGCCAGCAGCTCGGAAACTCCCACAGATACGCAGTATTTT. This gives the protein CASSSETPTDTQYF. The genes are TRBV5-1 and TRBJ2-3; no definite D call. Germline values: CDR1 SGHRS, CDR2 YFSETQ. The CDR3 runs to 14 residues. V shed 3 bases and J shed 2 bases, with 10 bases lying between them.

This clonotype was observed a handful of times. The chain uses TRBV2 and TRBJ2-2; D is possibly TRBD1 (5 bases). CDR3 length equals 15 residues. Trimming removed 4 bases at V and 1 base at J, with 10 bases between. Germline CDR1 SNHLY, CDR2 FYNNEI. CDR3 residues: CASSGQRENTGELFF. DNA for the CDR3: TGTGCCAGCAGTGGACAGAGAGAGAACACCGGGGAGCTGTTTTTT.

This clonotype was seen only a few times. The genes are TRBV29-1 and TRBJ2-1, with TRBD2 matching 7 bases. V trimming: 5 bases; J trimming: 0 bases; junction bases outside the gene matches: 10. Germline V gives CDR1 SQVTM, CDR2 ANQGSEA. The length of the CDR3 is 16 residues. CDR3 sequence: CSVPGLEGLSYNEQFF. The CDR3 DNA reads as TGCAGCGTTCCAGGACTAGAGGGTCTCTCCTACAATGAGCAGTTCTTC.

The chain recombines TRBV18 with TRBJ2-5; D is possibly TRBD1 or TRBD2 (6 bases each). Trimming pared 2 bases from V and 3 bases from J, leaving 10 bases between. Germline CDR1 and CDR2: KGHSH and LQKENI. This CDR3 comprises 14 residues. CDR3 amino acids: CASSPSGEEETQYF. The DNA of the CDR3 is TGTGCCAGCTCACCATCAGGGGAGGAAGAGACCCAGTACTTC.